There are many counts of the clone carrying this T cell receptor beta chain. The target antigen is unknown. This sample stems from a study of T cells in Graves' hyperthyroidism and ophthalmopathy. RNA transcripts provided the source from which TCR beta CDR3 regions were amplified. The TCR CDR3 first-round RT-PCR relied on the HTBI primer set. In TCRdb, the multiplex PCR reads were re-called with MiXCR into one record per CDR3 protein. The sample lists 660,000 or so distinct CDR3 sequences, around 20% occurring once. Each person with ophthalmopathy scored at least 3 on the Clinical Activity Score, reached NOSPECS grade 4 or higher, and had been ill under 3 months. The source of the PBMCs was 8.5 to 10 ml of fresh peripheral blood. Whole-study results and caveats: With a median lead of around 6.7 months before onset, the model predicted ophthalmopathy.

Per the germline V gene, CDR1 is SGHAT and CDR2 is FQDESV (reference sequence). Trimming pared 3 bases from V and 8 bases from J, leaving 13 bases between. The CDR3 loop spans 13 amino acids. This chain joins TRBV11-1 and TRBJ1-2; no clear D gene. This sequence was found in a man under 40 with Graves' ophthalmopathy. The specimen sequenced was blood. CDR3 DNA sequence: TGTGCCAGCAGCTTTGTCGAGGCAGGAGGCTACACCTTC. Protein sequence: CASSFVEAGGYTF. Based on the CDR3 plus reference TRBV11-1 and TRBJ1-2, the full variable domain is EAEVAQSPRYKITEKSQAVAFWCDPISGHATLYWYRQILGQGPELLVQFQDESVVDDSQLPKDRFSAERLKGVDSTLKIQPAELGDSAMYLCASSFVEAGGYTFGSGTRLTVV.